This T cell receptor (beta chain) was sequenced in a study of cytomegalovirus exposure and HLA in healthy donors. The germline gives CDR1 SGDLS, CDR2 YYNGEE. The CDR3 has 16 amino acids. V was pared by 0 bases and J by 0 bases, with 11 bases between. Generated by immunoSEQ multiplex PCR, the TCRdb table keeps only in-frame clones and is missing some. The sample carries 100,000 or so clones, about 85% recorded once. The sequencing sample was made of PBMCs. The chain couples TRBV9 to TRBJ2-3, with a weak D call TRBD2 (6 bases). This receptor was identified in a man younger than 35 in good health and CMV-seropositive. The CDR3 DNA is TGTGCCAGCAGCGTAGTTGGAGGGAAAAGCACAGATACGCAGTATTTT. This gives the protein CASSVVGGKSTDTQYF.